The 32 T cell receptor beta chains listed next were all sequenced from one sample in a study of blood T cell repertoires in COVID-19. Only in-frame clones appear in the TCRdb table, and some are missing; sequencing was by immunoSEQ multiplex PCR. The sample lists roughly 200,000 clones, 83% occurring once. The specimen sequenced was PBMCs or T cells enriched from blood (not recorded which). All receptors derive from a woman in her forties or fifties who had been exposed to COVID-19.

The chain couples TRBV28 to TRBJ1-5; D is ambiguous. Trimming shortened V by 4 bases and J by 7 bases, and 14 bases separated the two germline ends. Germline values: CDR1 MDHEN, CDR2 SYDVKM. The CDR3 extends over 14 amino acids. The CDR3: CASSSSLPRQPQHF. The CDR3, as DNA: TGTGCCAGCAGTTCGTCCCTTCCCCGGCAGCCCCAGCATTTT.

V usage is TRBV11-2 and J usage is TRBJ2-3, with 8 nucleotides matching TRBD2. Trimming cost V 3 bases and J 2 bases; bases outside gene matches: 7. This CDR3 comprises 16 residues. Germline values: CDR1 SGHAT, CDR2 FQNNGV. The CDR3 DNA is TGTGCCAGCAGCTTTAAACGCGGGGGGTACACAGATACGCAGTATTTT. This encodes CASSFKRGGYTDTQYF.

The J gene is TRBJ1-4, the V gene TRBV19, with D unresolved. V was shortened by 1 base and J by 4 bases, with 7 bases between the two germline ends. Germline CDR1 LNHDA, CDR2 SQIVND (reference sequence). The CDR3 runs to 14 residues. CDR3 loop: CASSIGYGNEKLFF. DNA for the CDR3: TGTGCCAGTAGTATAGGGTACGGTAATGAAAAACTGTTTTTT.

This clone has just one count. The V gene is TRBV29-1, the J gene TRBJ1-1; 7 bases match TRBD1. Germline loops: CDR1 SQVTM, CDR2 ANQGSEA. Trimming took 6 bases from V and 8 from J; bases not matched to a gene: 6. The CDR3 extends over 11 amino acids. CDR3 in DNA: TGCAGCGTGCAGGGGGTTGGGGAAGCTTTCTTT. This codes for CSVQGVGEAFF. The full variable domain, completed using reference TRBV29-1 and TRBJ1-1, is SAVISQKPSRDICQRGTSLTIQCQVDSQVTMMFWYRQQPGQSLTLIATANQGSEATYESGFVIDKFPISRPNLTFSTLTVSNMSPEDSSIYLCSVQGVGEAFFGQGTRLTVV.

The V and J genes are TRBV20-1 and TRBJ2-1, with unresolved D. This CDR3 has 14 residues. V lost 3 bases to trimming and J lost 0 bases, with 9 bases between them. Germline lookup yields CDR1 DFQATT and CDR2 SNEGSKA (reference sequence). Written as DNA, the CDR3 is TGCAGTGCTAGTCTTTTACTCTCCTACAATGAGCAGTTCTTC. This codes for CSASLLLSYNEQFF.

The genes are TRBV6-5 and TRBJ1-1; D remains ambiguous. CDR1 and CDR2 (germline): MNHEY, SVGAGI. The length of the CDR3 is 14 residues. V was shortened by 4 bases and J by 6 bases, with 15 bases between the two germline ends. The CDR3 bases are TGTGCCAGCAGTTCCCTGGGAAGGGAGGCTGAAGCTTTCTTT. Translated: CASSSLGREAEAFF.

The rearrangement joins TRBV11-2 to TRBJ2-5, with 8 bases lining up with TRBD1. V gave up 4 bases and J gave up 6 bases; unmatched junction bases: 10. CDR3 length: 15 residues. Germline CDR1 SGHAT, CDR2 FQNNGV. For the CDR3, the DNA is TGTGCCAGCAGCTCAGAGCGGACAGGGCCCAAGACCCAGTACTTC. Translating it yields CASSSERTGPKTQYF. Based on the CDR3 plus reference TRBV11-2 and TRBJ2-5, the full variable domain is EAGVAQSPRYKIIEKRQSVAFWCNPISGHATLYWYQQILGQGPKLLIQFQNNGVVDDSQLPKDRFSAERLKGVDSTLKIQPAKLEDSAVYLCASSSERTGPKTQYFGPGTRLLVL.

This chain uses TRBV6-4 with TRBJ1-5; possible D gene TRBD1, 6 bases. The CDR3 has 13 residues. V shed 7 bases and J shed 6 bases, with 13 bases lying between them. CDR1 is MRHNA, CDR2 SNTAGT, per germline. The CDR3 loop is CASTRQVGQPQHF. The CDR3 bases are TGTGCCAGCACTCGACAGGTAGGTCAGCCCCAGCATTTT.

This sequence joins TRBV29-1 and TRBJ2-5, with a weak D call TRBD2 (6 bases). Trimming removed 7 bases at V and 4 bases at J, with 10 bases between. Germline CDR1 is SQVTM and CDR2 is ANQGSEA. The CDR3 spans 11 residues. In DNA form, the CDR3 reads TGCAGCGCCCCGACTAGAGAGACCCAGTACTTC. As protein: CSAPTRETQYF.

This rearrangement joins TRBV7-3 to TRBJ2-7; TRBD1 is a possible D gene (7 bases). The CDR3 has 14 amino acids. Germline CDR1 SGHTA, CDR2 FQGTGA. V was shortened by 1 base and J by 5 bases, with 12 bases between the two germline ends. The CDR3 loop is CASSLRGGGNEQYF. The CDR3, as DNA: TGTGCCAGCAGCTTAAGAGGGGGCGGGAACGAGCAGTACTTC.

V gene TRBV2 combines with J gene TRBJ1-1, with TRBD1 matching 10 bases. This CDR3 region has 16 residues. Germline V gene lookup returns CDR1 SNHLY and CDR2 FYNNEI. Germline trimming cut 5 bases from V and 5 bases from J; bases unmatched to any gene: 11. CDR3 in amino acids: CASSPGTGEWRTEAFF. For the CDR3, the DNA is TGTGCCAGCAGTCCCGGGACAGGGGAGTGGAGGACTGAAGCTTTCTTT.

The rearrangement links TRBV25-1 to TRBJ2-7; TRBD2 matches at 10 bases. Germline V gene data show CDR1 as MGHDK and CDR2 as SYGVNS. The trim removed 5 bases at V and 0 bases at J, leaving 10 bases unmatched. This CDR3 contains 17 residues. The CDR3 nucleotides read TGTGCCAGCAGTTCTCCGTCAGCGGGGGGGAGCTCCTACGAGCAGTACTTC. This codes for CASSSPSAGGSSYEQYF.

This clone was observed a few times. The rearrangement uses TRBV24-1 and TRBJ2-3; 7 bases align to TRBD1. CDR3 length: 16 residues. The V gene's germline CDR1 is KGHDR and CDR2 SFDVKD. Germline trimming cut 4 bases from V and 4 bases from J; bases unmatched to any gene: 10. Here the CDR3 reads CATSDLGTDSADTQYF. The CDR3 coding sequence is TGTGCCACCAGTGACCTCGGGACAGATTCCGCAGATACGCAGTATTTT.

The V and J genes are TRBV11-2 and TRBJ1-5; tentative D call: TRBD1 (5 bases). The CDR3 covers 14 residues. With 0 bases removed from V and 6 bases from J, the gap between germline ends came to 9 bases. Germline CDR1 SGHAT, CDR2 FQNNGV. This CDR3 is CASSLDREVQPQHF. CDR3 DNA sequence: TGTGCCAGCAGCTTAGACAGGGAGGTTCAGCCCCAGCATTTT.

V is TRBV18 and J is TRBJ1-3, with 7 bases fitting TRBD1. Looked up from germline, CDR1 is KGHSH and CDR2 is LQKENI. V lost 6 bases and J lost 4; bases outside the gene matches: 12. The CDR3 sequence is 16 residues long. The CDR3 protein is CASSPDRRTSGNTIYF. The CDR3 DNA is TGTGCCAGCTCTCCGGACAGGCGAACTTCGGGAAACACCATATATTTT.

The chain uses TRBV28 and TRBJ2-1; 8 nucleotides align to TRBD1. Looked up from germline, CDR1 is MDHEN and CDR2 is SYDVKM. V shed 5 bases, J shed 0 bases, and the junction held 9 bases outside the gene matches. The CDR3 totals 17 residues. Here the CDR3 reads CASSPWTGPSSYNEQFF. Written as DNA, the CDR3 is TGTGCCAGCAGTCCTTGGACAGGGCCAAGCTCCTACAATGAGCAGTTCTTC.

This clone was counted a few times. The CDR3 bases are TGCGCCAGCAGACGGGCCAGCGGGGGGCTTTACAATGAGCAGTTCTTC. It codes for CASRRASGGLYNEQFF. The J gene is TRBJ2-1, the V gene TRBV5-1, with 9 bases matching TRBD2. Germline CDR1 reads SGHRS; CDR2 reads YFSETQ. CDR3 length: 16 amino acids. With V trimmed by 5 bases and J by 4 bases, 10 bases remained unmatched.

The chain has TRBV6-5 and TRBJ2-4; D gene unclear. Deletions cut 5 bases from V and 5 bases from J, with 16 bases between. The CDR3 length is 15 residues. Germline V gene sequence: CDR1 MNHEY, CDR2 SVGAGI. CDR3 in amino acids: CASSPSPFEENIQYF. The CDR3, as DNA: TGTGCCAGCAGTCCAAGTCCGTTCGAGGAAAACATTCAGTACTTC.

The rearrangement links TRBV9 to TRBJ2-2; 11 bases line up with TRBD2. The V gene's germline CDR1 is SGDLS and CDR2 YYNGEE. The CDR3 has 17 residues. Trimming cost V 0 bases and J 2 bases; bases outside gene matches: 3. The CDR3 DNA is TGTGCCAGCAGCGTAGCTAGCGGGGGGCTTAACACCGGGGAGCTGTTTTTT. This codes for CASSVASGGLNTGELFF.

J is TRBJ1-1 and V is TRBV6-5; no definite D call. CDR1 and CDR2 from the germline V gene are MNHEY and SVGAGI. Trimming removed 5 bases at V and 6 bases at J, with 13 bases between. The length of the CDR3 is 13 residues. CDR3 bases: TGTGCCAGCAGTCCGAGGTGGAATTCTGAAGCTTTCTTT. Amino acid sequence: CASSPRWNSEAFF.

The V and J genes are TRBV7-3 and TRBJ2-1, with D perhaps TRBD1 (5 bases). CDR1 and CDR2 from the germline V gene are SGHTA and FQGTGA. V was cut by 2 bases and J by 2 bases, with 10 bases left in between. The CDR3 loop spans 15 amino acids. In nucleotides, the CDR3 is TGTGCCAGCAGCTTATCGCAGGGAACCTACAATGAGCAGTTCTTC. This translates into CASSLSQGTYNEQFF.

V gene TRBV19 combines with J gene TRBJ1-5, with 7 bases lining up with TRBD1. The junction had 4 bases not matched to a gene; V was cut back by 5 bases and J by 0 bases. Germline loops: CDR1 LNHDA, CDR2 SQIVND (reference sequence). The CDR3 has 15 residues. The CDR3 nucleotides read TGTGCCAGTAGTGGGGGGACAGTTAGCAATCAGCCCCAGCATTTT. It yields the protein CASSGGTVSNQPQHF.

The CDR3 nucleotides are TGTGCCAGCAGTTCGAACAGGGGCAGATTCTACGAGCAGTACTTC. It is translated as CASSSNRGRFYEQYF. This sequence joins TRBV6-5 and TRBJ2-7; 7 bases fit TRBD1. Germline V gene sequence: CDR1 MNHEY, CDR2 SVGAGI. The V gene end was trimmed by 4 bases and the J gene end by 3 bases; junction bases not matched to a gene: 9. The CDR3 is made up of 15 amino acids.

The rearrangement joins TRBV18 to TRBJ1-1; D unclear. The CDR3 spans 14 residues. V was trimmed by 1 base and J by 10 bases, leaving 16 bases between them. The germline V gene encodes CDR1 KGHSH and CDR2 LQKENI. The CDR3 sequence: CASSPRAGADVAFF. The CDR3 DNA sequence: TGTGCCAGCTCACCACGGGCAGGCGCCGATGTAGCTTTCTTT.

The CDR3 DNA is TGTGCCACACAGGGGGCGCGTAATTCACCCCTCCACTTT. Its protein product is CATQGARNSPLHF. The chain combines TRBV3-1 (or the pseudogene TRBV3-2) with TRBJ1-6; 9 bases are a match to TRBD1. CDR3 length: 13 amino acids. Germline assignment: CDR1 LGHDT and CDR2 YNNKEL (reference sequence). After removal of 10 bases from V and 6 bases from J, the junction contained 4 bases not matched to a gene.

Turning to this clone: This likely comes from a read error, as the CDR3 has no conserved phenylalanine or tryptophan at its end. The DNA is left out, because the CDR3 cannot be placed on it with certainty; the CDR3 is given as TCRdb lists it. The chain is built from TRBV4-3 and TRBJ2-2; TRBD1, the table's D call, was not compared with the DNA. 13 amino acids form the CDR3, both terminal residues included. Germline values: CDR1 LGHNA, CDR2 YSLEER. The CDR3 loop reads CASSPHPGDMRLV.

The V call is TRBV4-2, the J call TRBJ2-3; D ambiguous. The CDR3 contains 16 residues. CDR1 LGHNA and CDR2 YNFKEQ come from the germline V gene. The V end was cut by 0 bases, the J end by 2 bases, with 12 bases between. The CDR3 protein is CASSQDSGGHTDTQYF. The CDR3 DNA reads TGTGCCAGCAGCCAAGATAGTGGCGGCCACACAGATACGCAGTATTTT.

CDR3 residues: CASIPYEGANYGYTF. CDR3 DNA sequence: TGTGCCAGCATCCCATACGAGGGAGCTAACTATGGCTACACCTTC. The chain uses TRBV7-9 and TRBJ1-2, with no clear D. Germline CDR1 and CDR2: SEHNR and FQNEAQ (reference sequence). V dropped 7 bases and J dropped 0 bases, with 15 bases sitting between them. The CDR3 is 15 residues long. The full variable domain, its missing parts supplied by reference TRBV7-9 and TRBJ1-2, is DTGVSQNPRHKITKRGQNVTFRCDPISEHNRLYWYRQTLGQGPEFLTYFQNEAQLEKSRLLSDRFSAERPKGSFSTLEIQRTEQGDSAMYLCASIPYEGANYGYTFGSGTRLTVV.

In its sample, this clone was seen once. The gene calls are TRBV5-1 and TRBJ1-4; D unclear. V lost 0 bases to trimming and J lost 8 bases, with 11 bases between them. The germline V gene encodes CDR1 SGHRS and CDR2 YFSETQ. The CDR3 is 14 residues long. CDR3 sequence (DNA): TGCGCCAGCAGCTTGGCATGGGCTGGGGAAAAACTGTTTTTT. It yields the protein CASSLAWAGEKLFF.

The rearrangement uses TRBV6-7 and TRBJ1-5, with TRBD1 matching 10 bases. TRBV6-7 belongs to the ORF category, with a function that is uncertain. The V segment lost 3 bases and the J segment 6 bases; nucleotides outside the gene matches: 8. CDR3 length: 16 residues. The CDR3 loop reads CASSYGDRGGTQPQHF. The CDR3 DNA reads TGTGCCAGCAGTTATGGGGACAGGGGTGGTACTCAGCCCCAGCATTTT.

The chain uses TRBV5-4 and TRBJ1-1; 8 nucleotides align to TRBD1. There are 14 residues in the CDR3. Germline trimming cut 3 bases from V and 7 bases from J; bases unmatched to any gene: 8. Germline CDR1 is SGHNT and CDR2 is YYREEE (reference sequence). CDR3 nucleotide sequence: TGTGCCAGCAGCTGGGGCAGGGGGCCTAGTGAAGCTTTCTTT. This codes for CASSWGRGPSEAFF.

CDR3 region: CASSPLVGSGRRTGELFF. The CDR3 DNA sequence: TGTGCCAGTAGTCCGCTAGTGGGTAGCGGGAGACGAACCGGGGAGCTGTTTTTT. This rearrangement joins TRBV19 to TRBJ2-2; TRBD2 matches at 9 bases. This CDR3 region has 18 residues. Germline V CDR1 and CDR2: LNHDA, SQIVND (reference sequence). The ends lost 5 bases at V and 5 bases at J; junction bases unmatched: 15.